The rows below give T cell receptor beta chains drawn from one sample of a study of shared clonotypes between healthy human individuals. Clones were sequenced by immunoSEQ multiplex PCR, and TCRdb holds only the in-frame ones, with some missing. The table lists millions of clones, roughly 94% of them singletons, with roughly 1% in the top ten. The sample was naive CD8+ T cells sorted from blood. The receptors were sampled from a man between 18 and 35 years old in good health. CDR3s include the opening cysteine and the closing phenylalanine or tryptophan. Each record gives: J gene, D gene, V gene, clone size, CDR3 DNA, CDR3 protein. D genes are given only for firm matches. The size field is filled for only some rows; it gives once, few, many or a size class.

TRBJ2-4 - TRBV6-1 - TGTGCCAGCACTACGACACGAGCCAAAAACATTCAGTACTTC CASTTTRAKNIQYF
TRBJ2-7 - TRBV11-2 - TGTGCCAGCAGCTCAGGCTCCTACGAGCAGTACTTC CASSSGSYEQYF
TRBJ2-7 - TRBV2 few TGTGCCAGCATCGAGGTGGAGAGCTCCTACGAGCAGTACTTC CASIEVESSYEQYF
TRBJ2-7 - TRBV5-6 once TGTGCCAGCAGCTTGGGTGACAACCCAGAGTACTTC CASSLGDNPEYF
TRBJ1-2 TRBD1 TRBV4-3 - TGCGCCAGCAGTCAGGGGGCTAACTATGGCTACACCTTC CASSQGANYGYTF
TRBJ1-2 TRBD1 TRBV27 - TGTGCCAGCCATACAGGGGTCTCAGGGGGCTACACCTTC CASHTGVSGGYTF
TRBJ2-1 - TRBV7-9 - TGTGCCAGCAGCTTGGCTTCCAATGAGCAGTTCTTC CASSLASNEQFF
TRBJ2-7 TRBD1 TRBV7-9 - TGTGCCAGCAGCACCGACAGGGTCGAGCAGTACTTC CASSTDRVEQYF
TRBJ2-2 TRBD2 TRBV9 - TGTGCCAGCAGCGTAGGACTAGCGGGAGGGCCCTCTAACACCGGGGAGCTGTTTTTT CASSVGLAGGPSNTGELFF
TRBJ1-2 - TRBV6-5 - TGTGCCAGCAGTTCGAACAGTATTAACTATGGCTACACCTTC CASSSNSINYGYTF
TRBJ2-7 - TRBV5-1 - TGCGCCAGCAGCTTGATCTGGGCCGTGGGGCAGGGTCATCCCGGCGAGCAGTACTTC CASSLIWAVGQGHPGEQYF
TRBJ2-1 - TRBV2 - TGTGCCAGCAGTGAAGGTCCGGGATACAATGAGCAGTTCTTC CASSEGPGYNEQFF
TRBJ1-3 - TRBV9 - TGTGCCAGCAGCCCCTTTGGAAACACCATATATTTT CASSPFGNTIYF
TRBJ2-3 - TRBV2 - TGTGCCAGCAGTGATAAGGCAGATACGCAGTATTTT CASSDKADTQYF
TRBJ1-4 TRBD1 TRBV5-1 - TGCGCCAGCAGCCAGCAGGGACAGGGTGGTGAAAAACTGTTTTTT CASSQQGQGGEKLFF
TRBJ1-2 - TRBV6-1 - TGTGCCAGCAGTGAACGTGTAGGGACGGACTATGGCTACACCTTC CASSERVGTDYGYTF
TRBJ2-7 - TRBV5-5 once TGTGCCAGCAGCTTACCCTCGGGCGAGCAGTACTTC CASSLPSGEQYF
TRBJ2-7 - TRBV19 - TGTGCCAGTAGTATACAAGGGGTCACCTACGAGCAGTACTTC CASSIQGVTYEQYF
TRBJ1-1 - TRBV13 - TGTGCCAGCAGCTTATGGCAGGGGTCTGGCACTGAAGCTTTCTTT CASSLWQGSGTEAFF
TRBJ2-1 - TRBV13 - TGTGCCAGCAGCCCTCTCGGGAGCTCCTACAATGAGCAGTTCTTC CASSPLGSSYNEQFF
TRBJ2-3 TRBD2 TRBV6-1 - TGTGCCAGCAGTGAAGTCCAGACCGGGACTAGCGGGGGGGCCTCTTCAGATACGCAGTATTTT CASSEVQTGTSGGASSDTQYF
TRBJ2-3 - TRBV28 - TGTGCCAGCAGTTTGATAGGGGATTCGACAGATACGCAGTATTTT CASSLIGDSTDTQYF
TRBJ2-3 TRBD2 TRBV9 once TGTGCCAGCAGCCTGGGGACTAGCGGGTTTAGCACAGATACGCAGTATTTT CASSLGTSGFSTDTQYF
TRBJ2-7 TRBD1 TRBV4-2 - TGTGCCAGCAGCCACCACAGGGGGACGAACGACGAGCAGTACTTC CASSHHRGTNDEQYF
TRBJ2-1 TRBD2 TRBV4-1 - TGCGCCAGCAGCTGGGGGACTAGCGGCTACAATGAGCAGTTCTTC CASSWGTSGYNEQFF
TRBJ1-1 - TRBV5-8 once TGTGCCAGCAGCTTTGAGGGGATCGTTGCTGAAGCTTTCTTT CASSFEGIVAEAFF
TRBJ2-7 TRBD1 TRBV27 - TGTGCCAGCAGTTCTAACGTCGACAGGGTCCACGAGCAGTACTTC CASSSNVDRVHEQYF
TRBJ2-1 - TRBV27 once TGTGCCAGCAGTCAATCCTCGGGTAGCGGTTACTACAATGAGCAGTTCTTC CASSQSSGSGYYNEQFF
TRBJ1-2 TRBD1 TRBV19 - TGTGCCAGTAGCCCTATATCGGACAGGTACTATGGCTACACCTTC CASSPISDRYYGYTF
TRBJ2-5 TRBD2 TRBV2 - TGTGCCAGCAGTTCCGGGACTAGCGGGGGTAGCCAAGAGACCCAGTACTTC CASSSGTSGGSQETQYF
TRBJ2-7 - TRBV6-5 - TGTGCCAGCAGTTACTCGACGGGGGCTTTGGAGCAGTACTTC CASSYSTGALEQYF
TRBJ2-7 - TRBV30 - TGTGCCTGGAGTGTACTGGGGGGCTACGAGCAGTACTTC CAWSVLGGYEQYF
TRBJ2-5 TRBD2 TRBV7-2 - TGTGCCAGCAGCCTTACTAGCGGGAGGGGCTGGGAGACCCAGTACTTC CASSLTSGRGWETQYF
TRBJ2-5 - TRBV6-1 few TGTGCCAGCAGCAGGGCCCAAGACTTGACCCAGTACTTC CASSRAQDLTQYF
TRBJ1-6 - TRBV7-9 - TGTGCCAGCAGCTCAATCGGTTCACCCCTCCACTTT CASSSIGSPLHF
TRBJ1-5 - TRBV19 - TGTGCCAGTAGTTCCCCGACACGAGACCGTCAGCCCCAGCATTTT CASSSPTRDRQPQHF
TRBJ2-1 - TRBV27 - TGTGCCAGCAGTTTTGTACAGAGCTCCTACAATGAGCAGTTCTTC CASSFVQSSYNEQFF
TRBJ2-1 - TRBV6-5 - TGTGCCAGCAGTCGAGAGGGGTATGAGCAGTTCTTC CASSREGYEQFF
TRBJ2-3 - TRBV4-1 - TGCGCCAGCAGCCCCCGGGGAGATACGCAGTATTTT CASSPRGDTQYF
TRBJ2-7 TRBD1 TRBV30 - TGTGCCTGGAGTCGGGACAGCTACGAGCAGTACTTC CAWSRDSYEQYF
TRBJ2-7 - TRBV5-4 once TGTGCCAGCAGCGACGGGGGATACGAGCAGTACTTC CASSDGGYEQYF
TRBJ2-7 - TRBV13 - TGTGCCAGCAGCCGAGGCAGGGCCTACGAGCAGTACTTC CASSRGRAYEQYF
TRBJ2-5 TRBD2 TRBV27 - TGTGCCAGCAGTATTCTAGCGGGAGCCATCGAGACCCAGTACTTC CASSILAGAIETQYF
TRBJ2-1 - TRBV10-2 - TGCGCCACCTCCGAAGGTGAGCAGTTCTTC CATSEGEQFF
TRBJ2-5 - TRBV9 - TGTGCCAGCAGCGTAGCTGCAGGGTACCAAGAGACCCAGTACTTC CASSVAAGYQETQYF
TRBJ2-2 TRBD1 TRBV5-6 - TGTGCCAGCAGCTTGAGACTGGACAGGGTAGAGCTGTTTTTT CASSLRLDRVELFF
TRBJ2-3 - TRBV6-5 - TGTGCCAGCAGTTACTCTTCTAGTTCCGATACGCAGTATTTT CASSYSSSSDTQYF
TRBJ2-7 TRBD1 TRBV4-1 - TGCGCCAGCAGCCAAACGGACAGGGGGGACTACGAGCAGTACTTC CASSQTDRGDYEQYF
TRBJ2-7 TRBD1 TRBV5-1 - TGCGCCAGCAGCTTGGAGTTCAGGGCAGGGGGAAAAGACGAGCAGTACTTC CASSLEFRAGGKDEQYF
TRBJ1-2 TRBD1 TRBV5-3 once TGTGCCAGAAGCCCGGGACAGACCTATGGCTACACCTTC CARSPGQTYGYTF
TRBJ1-1 - TRBV10-2 - TGCGCCAGCAGGGTACAGGAAGGTTGGACTGAAGCTTTCTTT CASRVQEGWTEAFF
TRBJ2-1 TRBD2 TRBV28 - TGTGCCAGCAGTCCGGGACTAGCGGGGGGCTTCAATGAGCAGTTCTTC CASSPGLAGGFNEQFF
TRBJ1-1 - TRBV6-1 - TGTGCCAGCAGTGACGGGGCGGGGTTGGAGACTGAAGCTTTCTTT CASSDGAGLETEAFF
TRBJ1-1 - TRBV6-6 - TGTGCCAGCACCTACGGCACTGAAGCTTTCTTT CASTYGTEAFF
TRBJ2-7 TRBD2 TRBV5-6 once TGTGCCAGTGGGACTAGCGGGGTCGAGCAGTACTTC CASGTSGVEQYF
TRBJ1-1 - TRBV6-4 - TGTGCCAGCAGTGACCGGAGCGGGACTGAAGCTTTCTTT CASSDRSGTEAFF
TRBJ2-6 - TRBV4-1 once TGCGCCAGCAGCCAAGCTAGGGCCGGGGCCAACGTCCTGACTTTC CASSQARAGANVLTF
TRBJ2-7 TRBD1 TRBV9 - TGTGCCAGCAGCGTTTTCCCAGGGGGAGACGAGCAGTACTTC CASSVFPGGDEQYF
TRBJ2-2 - TRBV29-1 - TGCAGCGTTGAAACCGGGATCAACACCGGGGAGCTGTTTTTT CSVETGINTGELFF
TRBJ1-1 - TRBV6-1 - TGTGCCAGCACGACCTTGTTCATGAACACTGAAGCTTTCTTT CASTTLFMNTEAFF